This T cell receptor beta chain was sequenced in a study of cytomegalovirus exposure and HLA in healthy donors. The study, taken as a whole, reports: Association with HLA alleles at 0.05 false discovery rate was found for 15,000 or so TCR beta sequences in a later analysis. Sequence variants that were highly shared formed a cluster that was likely a sequencing artifact. Later analysis revealed greater clonal expansion in HLA-associated TCR beta chains than in equally common others.

This PCR relied on a set of 60 Vbeta primers and 13 Jbeta primers. Produced via immunoSEQ multiplex PCR; TCRdb's table is partial and in-frame only. The table shows about 250,000 clones, with about 93% occurring only once. V gave up 7 bases and J gave up 3 bases; unmatched junction bases: 5. Germline V lookup: CDR1 MDHEN, CDR2 SYDVKM. The CDR3 is made up of 15 amino acids. Every donor was a healthy person donating bone marrow. This clone appeared once. Its cognate antigen is unknown. This TCR was sampled from a girl aged 2 to 10 in good health and CMV-seronegative. Input material: PBMCs. The chain recombines TRBV28 with TRBJ2-1, with 11 bases identical to TRBD2. The CDR3 loop reads CASISLAGDYNEQFF. CDR3 DNA sequence: TGTGCCAGCATTTCACTAGCGGGGGACTACAATGAGCAGTTCTTC.